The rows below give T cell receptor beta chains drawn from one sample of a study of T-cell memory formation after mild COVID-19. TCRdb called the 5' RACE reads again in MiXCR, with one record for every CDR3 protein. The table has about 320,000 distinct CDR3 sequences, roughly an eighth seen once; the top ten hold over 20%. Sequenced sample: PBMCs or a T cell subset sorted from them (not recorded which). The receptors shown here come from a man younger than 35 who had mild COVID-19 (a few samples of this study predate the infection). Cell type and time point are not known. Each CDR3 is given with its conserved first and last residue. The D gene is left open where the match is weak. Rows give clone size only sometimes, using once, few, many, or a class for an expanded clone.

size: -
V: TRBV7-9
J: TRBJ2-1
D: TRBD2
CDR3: CASSLVFFAAWTSGNEQFF
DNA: TGTGCCAGCAGCTTAGTGTTCTTCGCCGCCTGGACTAGCGGGAATGAGCAGTTCTTC

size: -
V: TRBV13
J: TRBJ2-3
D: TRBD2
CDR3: CASSLRPSGELGQYF
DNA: TGTGCCAGCAGCTTACGGCCTAGCGGGGAACTGGGGCAGTATTTT

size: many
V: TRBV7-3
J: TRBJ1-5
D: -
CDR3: CASSSPGAVEKEYQPQHF
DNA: TGTGCCAGCAGCTCGCCGGGGGCGGTGGAAAAAGAATATCAGCCCCAGCATTTT

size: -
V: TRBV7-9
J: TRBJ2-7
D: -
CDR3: CASSLAFGAYEQYF
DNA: TGTGCCAGCAGCTTAGCGTTTGGAGCTTACGAGCAGTACTTC

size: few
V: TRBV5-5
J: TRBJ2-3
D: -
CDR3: CASSSGAGRTDTQYF
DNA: TGTGCCAGCAGCAGTGGGGCGGGGCGCACAGATACGCAGTATTTT

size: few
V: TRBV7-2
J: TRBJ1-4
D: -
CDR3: CASAQERATNEKLFF
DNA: TGTGCCAGTGCACAGGAAAGGGCAACTAATGAAAAACTGTTTTTT

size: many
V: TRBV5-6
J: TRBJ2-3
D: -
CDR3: CASSLGLAADTQYF
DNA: TGTGCCAGCAGCTTAGGGCTAGCAGCAGATACGCAGTATTTT

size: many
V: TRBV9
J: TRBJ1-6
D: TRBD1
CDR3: CASGKGGSNSPLHF
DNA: TGTGCCAGCGGAAAAGGGGGCAGTAATTCACCCCTCCACTTT

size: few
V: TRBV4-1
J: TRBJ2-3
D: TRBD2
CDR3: CASSQAPAGASSTDTQYF
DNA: TGCGCCAGCAGCCAAGCACCAGCGGGAGCCTCTAGCACAGATACGCAGTATTTT

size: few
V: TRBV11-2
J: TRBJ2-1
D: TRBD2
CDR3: CASSLIAGVNNEQFF
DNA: TGTGCCAGCAGCTTAATAGCGGGGGTTAACAATGAGCAGTTCTTC

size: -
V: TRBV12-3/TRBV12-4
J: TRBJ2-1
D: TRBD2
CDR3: CASTFGGGGNEQFF
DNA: TGTGCCAGTACCTTCGGGGGCGGGGGGAATGAGCAGTTCTTC

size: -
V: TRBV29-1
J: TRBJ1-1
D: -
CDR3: CSVTQGLNAFF
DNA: TGCAGCGTGACCCAGGGGTTGAACGCTTTCTTT

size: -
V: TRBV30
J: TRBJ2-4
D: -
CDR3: CAWGQHKNIQYF
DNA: TGTGCCTGGGGACAGCACAAAAACATTCAGTACTTC

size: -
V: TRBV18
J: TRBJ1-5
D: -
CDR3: CASSTRGGNQPQHF
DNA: TGTGCCAGCTCCACCAGGGGTGGCAATCAGCCCCAGCATTTT

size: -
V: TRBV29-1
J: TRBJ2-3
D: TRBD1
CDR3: CSGETGSPDTQYF
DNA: TGCAGCGGGGAGACAGGGTCGCCAGATACGCAGTATTTT

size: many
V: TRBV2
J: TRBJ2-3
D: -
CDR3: CASSLRPPDTQYF
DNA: TGTGCCAGCAGCTTACGACCACCAGATACGCAGTATTTT

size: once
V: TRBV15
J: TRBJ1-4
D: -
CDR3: CATSPRTVEKLFF
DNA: TGTGCCACCAGCCCCCGGACAGTTGAAAAACTGTTTTTT

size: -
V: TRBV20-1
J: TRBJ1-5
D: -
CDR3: CSARTEANQPQHF
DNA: TGCAGTGCTAGAACCGAGGCCAATCAGCCCCAGCATTTT

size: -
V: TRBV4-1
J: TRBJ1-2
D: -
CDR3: CASSQDSTGRYGYTF
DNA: TGCGCCAGCAGCCAAGATTCAACAGGGCGCTATGGCTACACCTTC

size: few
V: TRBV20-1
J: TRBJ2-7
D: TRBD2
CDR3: CSAKGTSEEVEYF
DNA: TGCAGTGCTAAAGGGACTAGCGAGGAGGTGGAGTACTTC

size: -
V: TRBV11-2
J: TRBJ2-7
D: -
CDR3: CASSLSAGSLVEQYF
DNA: TGTGCCAGCAGCTTAAGCGCAGGGAGTCTAGTAGAGCAGTACTTC

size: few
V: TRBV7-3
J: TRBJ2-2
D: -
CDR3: CASSLNSGAETGELFF
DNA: TGTGCCAGCAGCTTAAACTCGGGGGCCGAGACCGGGGAGCTGTTTTTT

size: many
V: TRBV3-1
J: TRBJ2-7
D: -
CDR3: CASSQRGLGGYEQYF
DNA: TGTGCCAGCAGCCAGCGAGGCCTTGGAGGTTACGAGCAGTACTTC

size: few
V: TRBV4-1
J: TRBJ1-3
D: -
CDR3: CASSQGPPGASGNTIYF
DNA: TGCGCCAGCAGCCAAGGCCCTCCAGGGGCTTCTGGAAACACCATATATTTT

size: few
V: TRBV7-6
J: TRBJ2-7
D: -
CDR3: CASSLGAGYEQYF
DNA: TGTGCCAGCAGCCTGGGGGCCGGCTACGAGCAGTACTTC

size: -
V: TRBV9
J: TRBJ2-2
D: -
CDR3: CASSKRTTPNTGELFF
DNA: TGTGCCAGCAGCAAACGGACTACTCCGAACACCGGGGAGCTGTTTTTT

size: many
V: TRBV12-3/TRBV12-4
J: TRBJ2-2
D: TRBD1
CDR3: CASTDRVDTGELFF
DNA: TGTGCCAGCACGGACAGGGTTGACACCGGGGAGCTGTTTTTT

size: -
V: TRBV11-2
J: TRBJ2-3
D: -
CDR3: CASRPVQGLADTQYF
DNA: TGTGCCAGCAGGCCAGTGCAGGGGTTGGCAGATACGCAGTATTTT

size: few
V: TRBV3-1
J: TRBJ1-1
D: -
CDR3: CASSQDSRDAEAFF
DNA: TGTGCCAGCAGCCAAGATAGCAGGGACGCTGAAGCTTTCTTT

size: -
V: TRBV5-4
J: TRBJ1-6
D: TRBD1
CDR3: CASSSGTVGDSPLHF
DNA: TGTGCCAGCAGCTCAGGGACAGTAGGGGATTCACCCCTCCACTTT